This entry lists 25 T cell receptor beta chains sequenced from one sample in a study of blood T cell repertoires in COVID-19. Data came from immunoSEQ multiplex PCR; TCRdb stores just in-frame clones and leaves some out. The table records about 200,000 clones, almost 90% of them present only once. The material sequenced was peripheral blood. These receptors all come from a young man with active or convalescent COVID-19.

This clone was picked up one time. The V call is TRBV14, the J call TRBJ1-6, with D hard to call. In germline, CDR1 is SGHDN, CDR2 FVKESK. Trimming stripped 5 bases from V and 7 bases from J, with 6 bases between. The CDR3 sequence is 12 residues long. CDR3 residues: CASSGRNSPLHF. The CDR3 DNA reads as TGTGCCAGCAGCGGGAGAAATTCACCCCTCCACTTT.

In this sample, this clone turned up a few times. The CDR3 reads CASSGDSEKLFF. CDR3 coding DNA: TGTGCCAGCAGTGGGGACAGTGAAAAACTGTTTTTT. This chain uses TRBV25-1 with TRBJ1-4; 7 bases map to TRBD1. The V and J ends lost 4 bases and 7 bases, in that order; junction bases with no gene match: 0. The CDR3 contains 12 residues. The germline CDR1 and CDR2 sequences are MGHDK and SYGVNS.

The chain is built from TRBV9 and TRBJ2-7; D perhaps matches TRBD1 (6 bases). V dropped 3 bases and J dropped 2 bases, with 12 bases sitting between them. Per the germline V gene, CDR1 is SGDLS and CDR2 is YYNGEE. The CDR3 contains 14 residues. The CDR3 protein is CASSGGGSPYEQYF. The CDR3 nucleotides are TGTGCCAGCAGCGGAGGGGGTTCCCCCTACGAGCAGTACTTC.

The gene calls are TRBV7-9 and TRBJ2-3; possibly TRBD1 for D (5 bases). Per the germline V gene, CDR1 is SEHNR and CDR2 is FQNEAQ (reference sequence). The germline V and J ends were trimmed by 3 bases and 2 bases, with 15 bases remaining between them. CDR3 length: 16 amino acids. The chain's CDR3 is CASSLRDSFPTDTQYF. CDR3 DNA sequence: TGTGCCAGCAGCTTGCGAGACAGTTTTCCCACAGATACGCAGTATTTT.

The chain links TRBV21-1 to TRBJ1-5; the D call TRBD1 from the table was never checked on the DNA. TRBV21-1 is classified as a pseudogene. The CDR3 is 16 residues long. CDR3 sequence: CASSKEGVEANQPQHF. The CDR3, as DNA: TGTGCCAGCAGCAAAGAGGGGGTAGAAGCCAATCAGCCCCAGCATTTT.

The gene calls are TRBV19 and TRBJ1-2, with 8 positions matching TRBD1. This CDR3 is 14 amino acids long. The V and J ends lost 4 bases and 2 bases, in that order; junction bases with no gene match: 3. In germline, CDR1 is LNHDA, CDR2 SQIVND (reference sequence). DNA for the CDR3: TGTGCCAGTAGTACGGGACAGGAGAACTATGGCTACACCTTC. Protein sequence: CASSTGQENYGYTF.

The chain links TRBV6-4 to TRBJ1-5; 9 nucleotides agree with TRBD1. CDR3 length: 18 residues. Germline-derived CDR1 and CDR2 are MRHNA and SNTAGT. After removal of 6 bases from V and 3 bases from J, the junction contained 15 bases not matched to a gene. CDR3 nucleotides: TGTGCCAGCAGGACCGGGACAGGGCCTCCGTCGTACAATCAGCCCCAGCATTTT. Amino acid sequence: CASRTGTGPPSYNQPQHF.

The chain carries TRBV5-5 and TRBJ2-6, with TRBD1 identical over 11 bases. The V gene end was trimmed by 0 bases and the J gene end by 4 bases; junction bases not matched to a gene: 12. This CDR3 comprises 20 residues. Germline V gives CDR1 SGHKS, CDR2 YYEKEE (reference sequence). For the CDR3, the DNA is TGTGCCAGCAGCTTGGCCGGACAGGGGGCGATTGTGGCCGGGGCCAACGTCCTGACTTTC. Protein product: CASSLAGQGAIVAGANVLTF.

This sequence joins TRBV7-2 and TRBJ1-1; D is unresolved. V dropped 5 bases and J dropped 11 bases, with 15 bases sitting between them. CDR3 length: 12 residues. CDR1 is SGHTA and CDR2 is FQGNSA in the germline V gene. DNA for the CDR3: TGTGCCAGCAGCCTCGCTCCAAGCAGGGCTTTCTTT. This gives the protein CASSLAPSRAFF.

The chain's CDR3 is CAISGGFEETQYF. The CDR3 bases are TGTGCCATTTCGGGGGGCTTCGAAGAGACCCAGTACTTC. J is TRBJ2-5 and V is TRBV10-3, with a tentative D call TRBD2 (7 bases). V was trimmed by 9 bases and J by 3 bases, leaving 14 bases between them. The length of the CDR3 is 13 residues. In germline, CDR1 is ENHRY, CDR2 SYGVKD.

The J gene is TRBJ2-1, the V gene TRBV29-1; the D is unclear. Trimming cost V 6 bases and J 5 bases, with 17 bases left between them. The CDR3 sequence is 14 residues long. The V gene's germline CDR1 is SQVTM and CDR2 ANQGSEA. CDR3 region: CSVPLSTADNEQFF. In nucleotides, the CDR3 is TGCAGCGTCCCCTTGAGTACAGCTGACAATGAGCAGTTCTTC.

V and J are TRBV29-1 and TRBJ2-1, with D perhaps TRBD2 (7 bases). The CDR3 contains 13 residues. V was trimmed by 4 bases and J by 4 bases, leaving 11 bases between them. CDR1 and CDR2 from the germline V gene are SQVTM and ANQGSEA. The CDR3 region has the DNA TGCAGCGTTGCCAGGGGAGGGTACAATGAGCAGTTCTTC. Its translation is CSVARGGYNEQFF.

V is TRBV20-1 and J is TRBJ2-3, with D uncertain. V dropped 3 bases and J dropped 9 bases, with 10 bases sitting between them. Looked up from germline, CDR1 is DFQATT and CDR2 is SNEGSKA (reference sequence). This CDR3 is built from 11 residues. CDR3 sequence reads: CSARYQSTQYF. The DNA for the CDR3 is TGCAGTGCTAGGTATCAGTCAACGCAGTATTTT.

This clone was detected a few times. The rearrangement joins TRBV6-2 or TRBV6-3 to TRBJ2-6, with D uncertain. The CDR3 consists of 15 residues. CDR1 is MNHEY and CDR2 is SVGEGT in the germline V gene. The V end was cut by 4 bases, the J end by 0 bases, with 7 bases between. The CDR3 coding sequence is TGTGCCAGCAGTTTGATCAGCTCTGGGGCCAACGTCCTGACTTTC. It encodes CASSLISSGANVLTF.

The chain is built from TRBV19 and TRBJ1-4; no clear D gene. Trimming pared 6 bases from V and 7 bases from J, leaving 18 bases between. This CDR3 has 15 amino acids. Germline CDR1 is LNHDA and CDR2 is SQIVND (reference sequence). The CDR3 sequence is CASRFSGSNGEKLFF. CDR3 coding DNA: TGTGCCAGTAGGTTCTCGGGGTCTAACGGTGAAAAACTGTTTTTT.

V and J are TRBV7-9 and TRBJ1-1; D call uncertain. Germline CDR1 reads SEHNR; CDR2 reads FQNEAQ (reference sequence). There are 13 residues in the CDR3. V gave up 6 bases and J gave up 3 bases, with 11 bases separating them. The CDR3 nucleotides are TGTGCCAGCAGTATTCCGGCGGACACTGAAGCTTTCTTT. It yields the protein CASSIPADTEAFF. The variable domain in full, with the rest retrieved from reference TRBV7-9 and TRBJ1-1, is DTGVSQNPRHKITKRGQNVTFRCDPISEHNRLYWYRQTLGQGPEFLTYFQNEAQLEKSRLLSDRFSAERPKGSFSTLEIQRTEQGDSAMYLCASSIPADTEAFFGQGTRLTVV.

The rearrangement uses TRBV29-1 and TRBJ1-1; the D is unclear. Germline V gene sequence: CDR1 SQVTM, CDR2 ANQGSEA. Trimming removed 7 bases at V and 0 bases at J, with 12 bases between. CDR3 length: 13 amino acids. CDR3 nucleotides: TGCAGCGGCCTCATGACACTGAACACTGAAGCTTTCTTT. Its translation: CSGLMTLNTEAFF. Using reference TRBV29-1 and TRBJ1-1 for the parts outside the CDR3, the full variable domain is SAVISQKPSRDICQRGTSLTIQCQVDSQVTMMFWYRQQPGQSLTLIATANQGSEATYESGFVIDKFPISRPNLTFSTLTVSNMSPEDSSIYLCSGLMTLNTEAFFGQGTRLTVV.

V is TRBV6-4 and J is TRBJ2-2; possibly TRBD1 for D (5 bases). Germline V CDR1 and CDR2: MRHNA, SNTAGT. The V and J ends lost 2 bases and 7 bases respectively, with 11 bases between them. This CDR3 spans 14 amino acids. This CDR3 is CASSDGQGYGELFF. For the CDR3, the DNA is TGTGCCAGCAGTGACGGCCAGGGTTACGGGGAGCTGTTTTTT.

The genes are TRBV18 and TRBJ1-1, with D uncertain. This CDR3 spans 13 amino acids. Per the germline V gene, CDR1 is KGHSH and CDR2 is LQKENI. The ends were cut back, 3 bases at V and 1 base at J, with 6 bases in the middle. The CDR3 sequence: CASSPDTNTEAFF. The CDR3 nucleotides read TGTGCCAGCTCACCTGACACGAACACTGAAGCTTTCTTT.

This clone has just one count. The V gene is TRBV9, the J gene TRBJ2-7; 7 positions match TRBD1. This CDR3 has 15 residues. V was pared by 3 bases and J by 4 bases, with 10 bases of the junction left unmatched. Germline-derived CDR1 and CDR2 are SGDLS and YYNGEE. CDR3 sequence reads: CASSEGTAFRYEQYF. For the CDR3, the DNA is TGTGCCAGCAGCGAGGGGACAGCGTTTCGGTACGAGCAGTACTTC.

The V gene is TRBV5-8, the J gene TRBJ1-5; D gene unclear. Germline CDR1 reads SGHTS; CDR2 reads YDEGEE. V dropped 2 bases and J dropped 3 bases, with 9 bases sitting between them. The CDR3 length is 14 residues. The CDR3 is CASSFTVHNQPQHF. DNA for the CDR3: TGTGCCAGCAGCTTTACAGTCCACAATCAGCCCCAGCATTTT.

This clone appeared a single time. This CDR3 reads CASSEGQEDNEQFF. For the CDR3, the DNA is TGCGCCAGCAGCGAAGGACAGGAAGACAATGAGCAGTTCTTC. The rearrangement joins TRBV5-1 to TRBJ2-1; 7 nucleotides line up with TRBD1. The germline gives CDR1 SGHRS, CDR2 YFSETQ. The CDR3 contains 14 residues. J lost 5 bases, V lost 4 bases, and 6 bases had no gene match.

V and J are TRBV5-1 and TRBJ2-5; 13 nucleotides line up with TRBD2. This CDR3 is built from 20 residues. Germline V gene data show CDR1 as SGHRS and CDR2 as YFSETQ. The V gene end was trimmed by 0 bases and the J gene end by 4 bases; junction bases not matched to a gene: 15. The CDR3 here is CASSLGPRTSGRGGIETQYF. CDR3 nucleotides: TGCGCCAGCAGCTTGGGCCCTCGGACTAGCGGGAGAGGAGGAATAGAGACCCAGTACTTC.

This clone was detected once. J is TRBJ1-6 and V is TRBV6-5; D might be TRBD1 (5 bases). Germline V gene sequence: CDR1 MNHEY, CDR2 SVGAGI. The V end was cut by 6 bases, the J end by 5 bases, with 11 bases between. The CDR3 runs 14 residues. The CDR3, as DNA: TGTGCCAGCAGCGGGGGAATAGATAATTCACCCCTCCACTTT. This codes for CASSGGIDNSPLHF.

V gene TRBV10-2 combines with J gene TRBJ1-2; D remains ambiguous. The CDR3 is 13 residues long. V was shortened by 2 bases and J by 2 bases, with 6 bases between the two germline ends. Per germline, CDR1 WSHSY and CDR2 SAAADI. Here the CDR3 reads CASSELRNYGYTF. CDR3 sequence (DNA): TGCGCCAGCAGTGAGCTCAGAAACTATGGCTACACCTTC.